One and the same sample provided the 2 T cell receptor beta chains below, sequenced in a study of human T cells and chemical hapten exposure. TCRdb processed the RACE reads anew with MiXCR; each CDR3 protein has one entry. Of about 30,000 distinct CDR3 sequences listed, over 4.5% were seen once; the top ten hold 5.6%. Time point in this sample: patch test 3, about 24 weeks after DPC sensitization. The treatment here: therapeutic diphenylcyclopropenone sensitization with weekly scalp DPC. This specimen consisted of whole blood, obtained in connection with sensitization to the hapten diphenylcyclopropenone (DPC). The receptor set was obtained from a man under 40 with alopecia areata. Some clones in this sample may be carry-over from other donors' samples.

The sample holds many counts of this clonotype. The chain recombines TRBV29-1 with TRBJ2-3; weak D call: TRBD2 (5 bases). Germline CDR1 and CDR2: SQVTM and ANQGSEA. There are 14 residues in the CDR3. Trimming left V 1 base short and J 3 bases short, with 11 bases between. The CDR3 bases are TGCAGCGTTGAAGGGGCTAGAGGGACAGATACGCAGTATTTT. Translated, it gives CSVEGARGTDTQYF.

This clonotype was picked up many times. The chain joins TRBV25-1 to TRBJ2-7; perhaps TRBD1 as D (5 bases). Germline V gene sequence: CDR1 MGHDK, CDR2 SYGVNS. The CDR3 runs to 13 residues. Deletions cut 0 bases from V and 8 bases from J, with 11 bases between. CDR3 protein: CASSEYQGTKQYF. CDR3 DNA sequence: TGTGCCAGCAGTGAATACCAGGGAACCAAGCAGTACTTC.